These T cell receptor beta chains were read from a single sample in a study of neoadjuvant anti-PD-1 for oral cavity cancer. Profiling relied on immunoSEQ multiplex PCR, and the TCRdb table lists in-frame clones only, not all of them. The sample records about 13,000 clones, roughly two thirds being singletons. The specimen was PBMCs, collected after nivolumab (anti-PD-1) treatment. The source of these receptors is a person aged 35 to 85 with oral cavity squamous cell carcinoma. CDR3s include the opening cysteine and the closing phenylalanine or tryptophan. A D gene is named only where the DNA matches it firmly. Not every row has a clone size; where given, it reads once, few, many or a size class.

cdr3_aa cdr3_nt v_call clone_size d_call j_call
CASSLRGKGTEAFF TGTGCCAGCAGCTTAAGGGGAAAGGGCACTGAAGCTTTCTTT TRBV13 few - TRBJ1-1
CASSAPTSGSSEQYF TGTGCCAGCAGCGCACCGACTAGCGGGAGCTCCGAGCAGTACTTC TRBV5-4 - TRBD2 TRBJ2-7
CSATTTGRLNF TGCAGTGCTACAACGACAGGACGACTGAATTTT TRBV20-1 - - TRBJ1-4
CASSLLPQETQYF TGCGCCAGCAGCTTGCTACCCCAAGAGACCCAGTACTTC TRBV5-1 - - TRBJ2-5
CASSLDLGWGPDTGELFF TGTGCCAGCAGCTTAGATCTGGGGTGGGGACCGGATACCGGGGAGCTGTTTTTT TRBV11-2 - - TRBJ2-2
CAWSPGTGLYEQYF TGTGCCTGGAGCCCCGGGACAGGACTCTACGAGCAGTACTTC TRBV30 - TRBD1 TRBJ2-7
CASSGHGGRNTEAFF TGTGCCAGCAGCGGACACGGCGGGAGGAACACTGAAGCTTTCTTT TRBV9 - - TRBJ1-1
CASSERRGKTQYF TGTGCCAGCAGCGAGAGGCGGGGAAAGACCCAGTACTTC TRBV6-6 few - TRBJ2-5
CASSRGTYGYTF TGTGCCAGCAGTAGGGGCACCTATGGCTACACCTTC TRBV6-5 few - TRBJ1-2
CASSTSAGYSGNTIYF TGTGCCAGCAGCACTAGTGCCGGATACTCTGGAAACACCATATATTTT TRBV9 few - TRBJ1-3
CAWSAGTTPYNEQFF TGTGCCTGGAGTGCCGGGACTACCCCATACAATGAGCAGTTCTTC TRBV30 few TRBD2 TRBJ2-1
CASSSLGFTEAFF TGTGCCAGCAGCTCGTTAGGTTTCACTGAAGCTTTCTTT TRBV7-6 - - TRBJ1-1
CASSPGQGANYGYTF TGTGCCAGCAGCCCGGGACAGGGGGCTAACTATGGCTACACCTTC TRBV7-2 - TRBD1 TRBJ1-2
CAWSFTPSGSSGTQYF TGTGCCTGGAGTTTCACCCCTAGCGGCAGTTCGGGTACGCAGTATTTT TRBV30 - TRBD2 TRBJ2-3
CASSIRTGTEVEQYF TGTGCCAGCAGCATACGCACCGGGACAGAAGTCGAGCAGTACTTC TRBV21-1 - - TRBJ2-7
CASSLELAGKPHKFF TGTGCCAGCAGCTTGGAGTTAGCGGGAAAGCCCCATAAGTTCTTC TRBV5-8 - TRBD2 TRBJ2-1
CASSPPGQPQHF TGTGCCAGCAGCCCCCCCGGTCAGCCCCAGCATTTT TRBV7-8 - - TRBJ1-5
CASSLGQGSNQPQHF TGTGCCAGCAGCCTGGGACAGGGAAGCAATCAGCCCCAGCATTTT TRBV14 - TRBD1 TRBJ1-5
CASRDNGETQYF TGTGCCAGCAGGGACAACGGAGAGACCCAGTACTTC TRBV6-5 - - TRBJ2-5
CASSYGQGNTGELFF TGTGCCAGCAGCTACGGACAGGGGAACACCGGGGAGCTGTTTTTT TRBV5-4 - TRBD1 TRBJ2-2
CASSLITPTGGSEREQFF TGTGCCAGCAGTCTAATTACCCCAACAGGGGGTTCTGAGCGTGAGCAGTTCTTC TRBV27 - TRBD1 TRBJ2-1
CASSYGTLVSEAFF TGTGCCAGCAGTTACGGAACGTTGGTGTCTGAAGCTTTCTTT TRBV6-5 - - TRBJ1-1
CASSLDQVLSSGEQYF TGTGCCAGCAGCTTAGATCAGGTTCTGTCTAGCGGGGAGCAGTACTTC TRBV11-2 few TRBD2 TRBJ2-7
CASSVEGGFNQPQHF TGTGCCAGCAGCGTAGAAGGGGGCTTTAATCAGCCCCAGCATTTT TRBV9 - TRBD1 TRBJ1-5
CASSGSRGVNTGELFF TGCGCCAGCAGCGGCAGTCGGGGGGTGAACACCGGGGAGCTGTTTTTT TRBV5-1 - TRBD2 TRBJ2-2
CASSSLLAGSYEQYF TGTGCCAGCAGCTCACTACTAGCGGGATCCTACGAGCAGTACTTC TRBV5-6 medium-sized TRBD2 TRBJ2-7
CASSQDLAGGTDTQYF TGTGCCAGCAGCCAAGATCTAGCGGGAGGCACAGATACGCAGTATTTT TRBV4-2 - TRBD2 TRBJ2-3
CASSVQGFNEKLFF TGTGCCAGCAGTGTACAGGGCTTTAATGAAAAACTGTTTTTT TRBV2 - - TRBJ1-4
CAISESRGRGGIYEQYF TGTGCCATCAGTGAGTCTAGGGGTAGGGGAGGAATTTACGAGCAGTACTTC TRBV10-3 - - TRBJ2-7
CASSRDGSSGNTIYF TGTGCCAGCAGCCGGGACGGAAGCTCTGGAAACACCATATATTTT TRBV7-9 - - TRBJ1-3
CASSRRQNSYEQYF TGTGCCAGCAGTAGACGGCAGAACTCCTACGAGCAGTACTTC TRBV6-5 - - TRBJ2-7
CASTKREGTYNEQFF TGTGCCAGCACTAAGCGGGAGGGTACCTACAATGAGCAGTTCTTC TRBV27 - TRBD2 TRBJ2-1
CASSPGLRSYEQYF TGTGCCAGCAGCCCAGGGCTAAGGTCCTACGAGCAGTACTTC TRBV7-6 - - TRBJ2-7
CASSLVGSSAMSPDENEQFF TGCGCCAGCAGCTTGGTTGGATCGTCAGCAATGTCCCCGGACGAAAATGAGCAGTTCTTC TRBV5-1 once - TRBJ2-1
CASSRGGVQGYEQYF TGTGCCAGCAGCAGGGGCGGAGTTCAGGGCTACGAGCAGTACTTC TRBV9 - - TRBJ2-7
CASSLRQRGSSTGELFF TGTGCCAGCAGCCTCAGGCAGAGAGGTAGTTCGACCGGGGAGCTGTTTTTT TRBV11-3 - - TRBJ2-2
CASSRANTGELFF TGTGCCAGCAGTCGGGCGAACACCGGGGAGCTGTTTTTT TRBV27 - - TRBJ2-2
CASSEAAGELFF TGTGCCAGCAGTGAAGCGGCCGGGGAGCTGTTTTTT TRBV6-1 few - TRBJ2-2
CASSSTGTTNTGELFF TGTGCCAGCAGTTCCACCGGGACTACCAACACCGGGGAGCTGTTTTTT TRBV6-5 - TRBD2 TRBJ2-2
CASRARSTEAFF TGTGCCAGTAGGGCCAGAAGCACTGAAGCTTTCTTT TRBV19 - - TRBJ1-1
CASSHVRGRNTGELFF TGTGCCAGCAGCCATGTCAGGGGGAGGAACACCGGGGAGCTGTTTTTT TRBV14 - TRBD1 TRBJ2-2